The sequence of this T cell receptor (beta chain) was determined in a study of blood T cell repertoires in COVID-19. Exposed enrollees had met someone with a PCR-confirmed or clinician-diagnosed COVID-19 case at some point within the 2 weeks before study entry. Repertoires were generated with immunoSEQ multiplex PCR, while TCRdb's copy carries only in-frame clones and drops some. The repertoire has some 270,000 clones, roughly 85% of them found once; the top ten carry approximately 6.6%. Germline CDR1 is SGHDT and CDR2 is YYEEEE. Deletions cut 3 bases from V and 2 bases from J, with 11 bases between. The CDR3 extends over 14 amino acids.

The rearrangement links TRBV5-6 to TRBJ1-2; the D gene is possibly TRBD1 (5 bases). The material sequenced was PBMCs or T cells enriched from blood (not recorded which). This clonotype originated in a woman aged 45-65 years who had been exposed to COVID-19. The CDR3 loop is CASSWRRGNYGYTF. The CDR3 nucleotides are TGTGCCAGCAGCTGGAGACGGGGGAACTATGGCTACACCTTC.